This T cell receptor beta chain was obtained from a study of blood T cells in healthy people across ages. About the study: Roughly one uniquely barcoded beta molecule per two T cells was captured.

CDR3 length: 14 amino acids. Looked up from germline, CDR1 is ENHRY and CDR2 is SYGVKD. V was pared by 8 bases and J by 13 bases, with 14 bases of the junction left unmatched. PCR was performed a second time for 7 to 11 cycles using a sample-barcoded 5' primer and a J-beta primer mix. TCRdb re-called the 5' RACE reads with MiXCR, one entry per CDR3 protein. The sample carries over 1.5 million distinct CDR3 sequences, roughly 52% recorded once. The sequenced sample was blood. The V and J genes are TRBV10-3 and TRBJ2-5, with 12 nucleotides matching TRBD2. The source is a woman aged 40 to 49 in good health. Here the CDR3 DNA reads TGTGCCATCGGGCCCGGGACTAGCGGGTCTTTCCCGTACTTC. Its protein is CAIGPGTSGSFPYF.